This T cell receptor (beta chain) was recorded in a study of CD8+ T cells in alopecia areata. A remark on this clone: The antigen remains undetermined.

Treatment reported: oral pan-JAK inhibitor, 5-10 mg twice daily. Patients with alopecia areata provided lesional scalp punch biopsies as well as peripheral blood. A FACSAria was used to sort CD4+ and CD8+ T cells. These cells came from PBMCs. Whole-study findings and limits: Scalp clonality and expanded CD8+ clones among the top 100 showed significant decreases with tofacitinib. How baseline CD8+ expansion relates to response remains uncertain (there was one nonresponder).

Once RNA had been extracted, it was reverse transcribed into cDNA to act as the sequencing template. The method was immunoSEQ multiplex PCR; TCRdb's version includes in-frame clones alone and lacks a portion of them. The repertoire holds about 200,000 clones, around 65% seen once, with 4% to 4.5% in the top ten. The CDR3 is 15 residues long. Germline V gives CDR1 LGHNA, CDR2 YSLEER. V trimming: 6 bases; J trimming: 2 bases; junction bases outside the gene matches: 6. The sequencing here drew on CD4+ T cells sorted from blood, taken at week 4, from a patient treated with tofacitinib. This TCR was sampled from a human donor with alopecia areata. The chain joins TRBV4-3 to TRBJ1-2; 10 nucleotides line up with TRBD1. CDR3 coding DNA: TGCGCCAGCAGTCCAGAGGACAGGGGGAACTATGGCTACACCTTC. It codes for CASSPEDRGNYGYTF.